What follows are 10 T cell receptor beta chains derived from one specimen sequenced in a study of cytotoxic CD8 clonotypes in ibrutinib-treated CLL. Sequencing was performed with immunoSEQ multiplex PCR; in TCRdb, only in-frame clones are kept and a portion is missing. The sample lists under 200,000 clones; roughly four fifths were seen once. The sample here was PBMCs, taken after 24 months of ibrutinib treatment. Receptors originate from a human donor with chronic lymphocytic leukemia.

The V call is TRBV7-2, the J call TRBJ2-7; D could derive from TRBD1 or TRBD2 (5 bases each). Trimming cost V 4 bases and J 1 base, with 20 bases left between them. The CDR3 has 17 residues. The germline V gene has CDR1 SGHTA and CDR2 FQGNSA. The CDR3 bases are TGTGCCAGCAGCTCCTCTCAAATAAGAGGGGTATCCTACGAGCAGTACTTC. Translation: CASSSSQIRGVSYEQYF.

The chain combines TRBV18 with TRBJ2-4; 7 positions match TRBD1. Trimming cost V 4 bases and J 8 bases; bases outside gene matches: 8. Germline V gene sequence: CDR1 KGHSH, CDR2 LQKENI. This CDR3 comprises 14 residues. The CDR3 is CASSQLDRPDIQYF. DNA of the CDR3: TGTGCCAGCTCACAGCTGGACAGGCCCGACATTCAGTACTTC.

The gene calls are TRBV19 and TRBJ1-6; TRBD1 matches at 8 bases. V shed 5 bases, J shed 10 bases, and the junction held 7 bases outside the gene matches. This CDR3 comprises 14 residues. CDR1 LNHDA and CDR2 SQIVND come from the germline V gene (reference sequence). The CDR3 here is CASSDDRGRSPLHF. CDR3 DNA: TGTGCCAGTAGTGACGACAGGGGTCGCTCACCCCTCCACTTT.

The rearrangement links TRBV7-2 to TRBJ2-5, with 9 positions matching TRBD2. Germline CDR1 SGHTA, CDR2 FQGNSA. This CDR3 has 13 residues. Unmatched junction bases numbered 8, after V lost 11 bases and J lost 4 bases. The CDR3 loop reads CAGGRANGETQYF. The CDR3 DNA reads TGTGCCGGCGGGAGGGCCAATGGAGAGACCCAGTACTTC.

A single count supports this clone. The chain carries TRBV19 and TRBJ2-1, with 12 bases aligning to TRBD2. V trimming: 4 bases; J trimming: 0 bases; junction bases outside the gene matches: 4. Germline lookup yields CDR1 LNHDA and CDR2 SQIVND (reference sequence). The CDR3 sequence is 17 residues long. The CDR3 is CASSRASGRDSYNEQFF. In DNA, the CDR3 is TGTGCCAGTAGTAGGGCTAGCGGGAGGGACTCCTACAATGAGCAGTTCTTC.

The V and J genes are TRBV7-9 and TRBJ2-1; no clear D gene. V shed 2 bases and J shed 5 bases, with 16 bases lying between them. This CDR3 is 16 amino acids long. Germline assignment: CDR1 SEHNR and CDR2 FQNEAQ (reference sequence). The CDR3 here is CASSLWSGFSHNEQFF. The CDR3 nucleotides read TGTGCCAGCAGCTTATGGTCCGGTTTTTCCCACAATGAGCAGTTCTTC.

The V call is TRBV5-8, the J call TRBJ2-5; weak D call: TRBD2 (5 bases). CDR1 and CDR2 from the germline V gene are SGHTS and YDEGEE. With 3 bases removed from V and 4 bases from J, the gap between germline ends came to 13 bases. This CDR3 is 14 amino acids long. CDR3 sequence: CASSYRLFPETQYF. The CDR3 DNA is TGTGCCAGCAGCTATCGACTATTCCCAGAGACCCAGTACTTC.

The V call is TRBV7-2, the J call TRBJ2-1; D may correspond to TRBD1 or TRBD2 (7 bases each). The germline V gene has CDR1 SGHTA and CDR2 FQGNSA. Trimming cost V 3 bases and J 12 bases, with 9 bases left between them. There are 11 residues in the CDR3. The CDR3: CASSFRGGQFF. The CDR3, as DNA: TGTGCCAGCAGCTTCAGGGGGGGGCAGTTCTTC.

The CDR3 reads CASSHVEGLGEQYF. CDR3 nucleotide sequence: TGTGCCAGCAGCCACGTGGAGGGCCTGGGGGAGCAGTACTTC. This chain connects TRBV7-8 to TRBJ2-7; a possible D gene is TRBD2 (6 bases). V dropped 5 bases and J dropped 7 bases, with 18 bases sitting between them. The CDR3 length is 14 residues. CDR1 and CDR2 (germline): SGHVS, FQNEAQ. Full variable domain (missing parts from reference TRBV7-8 and TRBJ2-7): GAGVSQSPRYKVAKRGQDVALRCDPISGHVSLFWYQQALGQGPEFLTYFQNEAQLDKSGLPSDRFFAERPEGSVSTLKIQRTQQEDSAVYLCASSHVEGLGEQYFGPGTRLTVT.

This clone was counted a few times. The chain uses TRBV11-3 and TRBJ1-5, with TRBD1 as a possible D gene (5 bases). This CDR3 has 15 amino acids. V was pared by 1 base and J by 0 bases, with 7 bases between. Germline CDR1 SGHNT, CDR2 YENEEA. The CDR3 here is CASSLAGYSNQPQHF. For the CDR3, the DNA is TGTGCCAGCAGCTTAGCAGGGTATAGCAATCAGCCCCAGCATTTT. Complete variable domain (other parts from reference TRBV11-3 and TRBJ1-5): EAGVVQSPRYKIIEKKQPVAFWCNPISGHNTLYWYLQNLGQGPELLIRYENEEAVDDSQLPKDRFSAERLKGVDSTLKIQPAELGDSAVYLCASSLAGYSNQPQHFGDGTRLSIL.